These 10 T cell receptor beta chains share one sample of origin, sequenced in a study of vaccination effects on CD4 cells after COVID-19. Produced via immunoSEQ multiplex PCR; TCRdb's table is partial and in-frame only. Among about 35,000 clones listed, 65% to 70% were seen once. With nine to eleven days of culture completed, CD4+ T cells were isolated. Antigen specificity for these receptors is unknown. The source was CD4+ T cells from PBMCs cultured without peptide, collected before COVID-19 vaccination. The receptors shown here come from a human donor who received a COVID-19 vaccine.

This chain connects TRBV18 to TRBJ2-2; 9 bases map to TRBD1. The CDR3 has 16 amino acids. Germline V lookup: CDR1 KGHSH, CDR2 LQKENI. The junction had 7 bases not matched to a gene; V was cut back by 5 bases and J by 3 bases. In nucleotides, the CDR3 is TGTGCCAGCTCAGCCGTGACAGGGGGTTACACCGGGGAGCTGTTTTTT. Translating it yields CASSAVTGGYTGELFF.

The V and J genes are TRBV6-5 and TRBJ1-1; D is perhaps TRBD1 (6 bases). The V end lost 5 bases, the J end lost 11 bases, and 15 bases lay between the germline ends. The CDR3 covers 12 residues. The germline V gene has CDR1 MNHEY and CDR2 SVGAGI. This CDR3 is CASSQQGRSAFF. CDR3 nucleotides: TGTGCCAGCAGTCAACAGGGCAGGTCGGCTTTCTTT.

The chain has TRBV4-2 and TRBJ2-5; 12 nucleotides match TRBD2. Germline CDR1 is LGHNA and CDR2 is YNFKEQ. Losses at the gene ends were 0 bases for V and 2 bases for J; bases not matched to a gene: 13. The CDR3 contains 20 residues. The CDR3 reads CASSQDPGRGLAGSQETQYF. DNA for the CDR3: TGTGCCAGCAGCCAAGACCCCGGACGGGGACTAGCGGGTTCGCAAGAGACCCAGTACTTC.

The chain uses TRBV7-9 and TRBJ1-1; tentatively, D is TRBD1 (5 bases). V was trimmed by 1 base and J by 4 bases, leaving 10 bases between them. The CDR3 runs 14 residues. CDR1 is SEHNR, CDR2 FQNEAQ, per germline (reference sequence). The CDR3 sequence is CASSLDYRITEAFF. The CDR3 DNA reads TGTGCCAGCAGCTTAGACTACAGGATCACTGAAGCTTTCTTT. The full variable domain, rest sourced from reference TRBV7-9 and TRBJ1-1, is DTGVSQNPRHKITKRGQNVTFRCDPISEHNRLYWYRQTLGQGPEFLTYFQNEAQLEKSRLLSDRFSAERPKGSFSTLEIQRTEQGDSAMYLCASSLDYRITEAFFGQGTRLTVV.

This chain uses TRBV18 with TRBJ1-2, with unresolved D. From germline, CDR1 is KGHSH and CDR2 LQKENI. V was trimmed by 3 bases and J by 4 bases, leaving 18 bases between them. This CDR3 region has 16 residues. The CDR3 reads CASSPAPTAGVYGYTF. The CDR3 DNA is TGTGCCAGCTCACCGGCGCCAACCGCTGGGGTCTATGGCTACACCTTC.

This clone was counted only a few times. J is TRBJ2-1 and V is TRBV24-1; TRBD2 aligns across 8 bases. V lost 4 bases to trimming and J lost 4 bases; unmatched junction nucleotides: 5. Germline CDR1 and CDR2: KGHDR and SFDVKD. The CDR3 is 15 amino acids. CDR3 sequence reads: CATSERRGAYNEQFF. The DNA of the CDR3 is TGTGCCACCAGTGAGAGGCGGGGGGCTTACAATGAGCAGTTCTTC.

The chain carries TRBV7-7 and TRBJ2-3; 9 bases agree with TRBD2. Germline CDR1 is SSHAT and CDR2 is FNYEAQ (reference sequence). V was pared by 5 bases and J by 4 bases, with 16 bases of the junction left unmatched. The CDR3 runs to 18 residues. CDR3 loop: CASSLSRRGGLAPDTQYF. CDR3 DNA: TGTGCCAGCAGCCTTAGCAGGCGGGGGGGACTAGCACCAGATACGCAGTATTTT.

The V gene is TRBV6-5, the J gene TRBJ1-1; 7 bases are shared with TRBD1. The CDR3 is made up of 13 amino acids. V lost 8 bases, J lost 0 bases, and 3 bases stayed unmatched. CDR1 and CDR2 from the germline V gene are MNHEY and SVGAGI. CDR3 amino acids: CASETGLNTEAFF. The CDR3 nucleotides read TGTGCCAGCGAGACAGGGTTGAACACTGAAGCTTTCTTT.

V usage is TRBV7-2 and J usage is TRBJ2-2, with 8 bases identical to TRBD2. V trimming: 1 base; J trimming: 5 bases; junction bases outside the gene matches: 3. The CDR3 sequence is 15 residues long. CDR1 and CDR2 (germline): SGHTA, FQGNSA. In DNA form, the CDR3 reads TGTGCCAGCAGCTTAGATTTAGCGGGGACCGGGGAGCTGTTTTTT. As protein: CASSLDLAGTGELFF.

The sample holds a few counts of this clone. The rearrangement joins TRBV7-2 to TRBJ1-2; perhaps TRBD1 as D (6 bases). The CDR3 loop spans 14 amino acids. CDR1 and CDR2 from the germline V gene are SGHTA and FQGNSA. V gave up 3 bases and J gave up 2 bases, with 10 bases separating them. This CDR3 is CASSFDRQNYGYTF. The CDR3 nucleotides read TGTGCCAGCAGCTTCGACAGGCAGAACTATGGCTACACCTTC.